This TCR beta chain was sequenced in a study of tumor-infiltrating lymphocytes in oesophageal squamous cell carcinoma (dated by TCRdb to 2016 to 2018). Notes on this clonotype: This clone's antigen is unknown. Qualities for individual bases were not recorded, and no much larger clone is one base off.

Library prep was done by PCR. The sequencer was an Illumina HiSeq 2000. Starting from the raw public reads, TCRdb applied fastp trimming at Q25, assembled clones with MiXCR and retained in-frame beta chains. Each CDR3 protein gets just one entry, which takes the most common genes and DNA from the rows behind it. Counted in this sample were 11,000 to 15,000 distinct CDR3 sequences; roughly half of them appeared once. Clones ranked in the top ten supply under 50% of the sample. This receptor was obtained from a male donor with esophageal squamous cell carcinoma. The sample was blood.

The DNA sequence reads TGTGCTAGTGGTTTGGTATTGCTTCCGGACTACTTTGTGCCCGCCGCGGCCAAGGACTATGGCTACACCTTC. The encoded protein is CASGLVLLPDYFVPAAAKDYGYTF. Recombination joined TRBV12-5 with TRBJ2-7, with the D gene call left open. The J call may be wrong; the DNA end is better matched by TRBJ1-2. From the cysteine through the phenylalanine, the CDR3 covers 24 amino acids. The DNA shown is the 72-base CDR3, in frame from base 1. The germline V gene yields LGHNT for CDR1 and FRNRAP for CDR2.